The entry that follows covers one TCR beta chain sequence. Its matching antigen is unknown. The sample originates from a study of CD8+ T cells in alopecia areata. The overall study: Treatment comprised oral tofacitinib, 5 to 10 mg twice daily, in treated patients.

The CDR3 extends over 14 amino acids. Trimming cost V 0 bases and J 5 bases; bases outside gene matches: 1. CDR1 and CDR2 from the germline V gene are SGHRS and YFSETQ. Sample treatment: oral pan-JAK inhibitor, 5-10 mg twice daily. RNA extraction and reverse transcription yielded cDNA as sequencing template. Profiling relied on immunoSEQ multiplex PCR, and the TCRdb table lists in-frame clones only, not all of them. The sample lists approximately 210,000 clones, 60% occurring once. Study results and limitations: Between patients, shared TCR sequences were less clear than in mice. This was possibly due in part to HLA diversity in the patient population. Scalp clonality decreased significantly with tofacitinib, and so did expanded CD8+ clones among the top 100. Lesional tissue from the scalp (especially in alopecia totalis/universalis) showed higher clonality than normal scalp.

The J gene is TRBJ2-7, the V gene TRBV5-1, with 11 bases aligning to TRBD2. The receptor's source is a human donor with alopecia areata. Sequencing used CD4+ T cells sorted from blood, obtained at week 24, from a patient treated with tofacitinib. In nucleotides, the CDR3 is TGCGCCAGCAGCTTGGAGGGACTAGCGGACGAGCAGTACTTC. Residues: CASSLEGLADEQYF.